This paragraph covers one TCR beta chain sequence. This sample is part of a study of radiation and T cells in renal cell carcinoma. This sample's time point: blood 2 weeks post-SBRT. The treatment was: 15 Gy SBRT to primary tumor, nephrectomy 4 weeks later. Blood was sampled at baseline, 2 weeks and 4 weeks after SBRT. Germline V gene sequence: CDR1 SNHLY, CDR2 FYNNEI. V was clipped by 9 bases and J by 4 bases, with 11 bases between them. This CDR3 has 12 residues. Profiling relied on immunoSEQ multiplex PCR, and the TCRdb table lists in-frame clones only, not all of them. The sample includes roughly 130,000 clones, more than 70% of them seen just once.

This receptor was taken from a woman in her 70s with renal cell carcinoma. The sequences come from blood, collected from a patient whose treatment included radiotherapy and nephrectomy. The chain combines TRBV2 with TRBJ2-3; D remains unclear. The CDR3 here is CARSRDPDTQYF. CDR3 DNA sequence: TGTGCCAGATCCAGAGATCCAGATACGCAGTATTTT.